This TCR beta chain was identified in a study of beta chain features in type 1 diabetes. Study-level results: Whatever favoring of shorter templates PCR might show would apply equally to patients and controls.

This clone was seen a few times. Its antigen remains unknown. The isolated RNA, all of it, was reverse transcribed, so expressed TCRB transcripts were what got sequenced. Naive, central memory and regulatory T cell samples came to a mean of approximately 3.6 million reads. Generated by immunoSEQ multiplex PCR, the TCRdb table keeps only in-frame clones and is missing some. The table has about 130,000 clones, about 9.2% seen once. Sample: central memory CD4+ T cells from blood. This sequence originates from a man aged 18 to 30 in good health.

The DNA for the CDR3 is TGTGCCATCAGTGGGACTAGCGGGGGGGCGACAGATACGCAGTATTTT. Amino acid sequence: CAISGTSGGATDTQYF. This chain links TRBV10-3 with TRBJ2-3; the match to TRBD2 covers 15 bases. Losses at the gene ends were 4 bases for V and 3 bases for J; bases not matched to a gene: 2. Germline V lookup: CDR1 ENHRY, CDR2 SYGVKD. The CDR3 runs to 16 residues.